Reported below is one TCR beta chain. Its antigen is unidentified. ViraFEST used viral peptide pools to expand antigen-specific CD4+ T cells before sequencing. Following a roughly 10-day culture, CD4+ T cells were purified. Having tested negative for nucleocapsid antibodies, the vaccine recipients showed no prior SARS-CoV-2 infection. Each well held about 2 million PBMC cultured with around 10 ug/ml peptides and approximately 11 IU/ml IL-2. Half the medium was replaced with IL-2 medium on days 3 and 7. The data originate from a study of vaccination effects on CD4 cells after COVID-19. Study-level findings and limits: Just 1 of 255 vaccine-induced clones in healthy recipients was cross-reactive.

Some clones are missing from TCRdb's copy, which holds only in-frame ones; the method was immunoSEQ multiplex PCR. This sample has around 71,000 clones, with over 65% found just once. The CDR3 has 17 residues. The V segment lost 0 bases and the J segment 0 bases; nucleotides outside the gene matches: 5. Germline CDR1 is PRHDT and CDR2 is FYEKMQ (reference sequence). The source of this sequence is a human donor who received a COVID-19 vaccine. The starting material was CD4+ T cells from PBMCs cultured with HCoV-OC43 spike peptides, obtained before COVID-19 vaccination. The sample's subset: HCoV-OC43 spike overlapping peptide pool stimulation. The chain has TRBV13 and TRBJ1-2; 9 bases are shared with TRBD1. The CDR3 loop reads CASSLGDRGRPNYGYTF. In nucleotides, the CDR3 is TGTGCCAGCAGCTTAGGAGACAGGGGGAGACCTAACTATGGCTACACCTTC.